The 31 T cell receptor beta chains presented below share a single source sample, sequenced in a study of cytomegalovirus exposure and HLA in healthy donors. PCR primers comprised 60 Vbeta and 13 Jbeta primers. Data came from immunoSEQ multiplex PCR; TCRdb stores just in-frame clones and leaves some out. There are roughly 120,000 clones in the sample; 75% to 85% occur only once, and 2.5% to 3% lies in the top ten. Sequencing used PBMCs. All receptors derive from a woman under 30 in good health and CMV-seropositive.

Only a few counts were recorded for this clone. V gene TRBV6-6 combines with J gene TRBJ1-6, with no clear D. CDR1 is MNHNY and CDR2 is SVGAGI in the germline V gene (reference sequence). V lost 1 base to trimming and J lost 8 bases, with 9 bases between them. This CDR3 region has 14 residues. The CDR3 protein is CASSYLKGDSPLHF. In nucleotides, the CDR3 is TGTGCCAGCAGTTACTTGAAGGGAGATTCACCCCTCCACTTT.

This chain links TRBV16 with TRBJ2-3; TRBD1 aligns across 7 bases. There are 14 residues in the CDR3. The V gene end was trimmed by 3 bases and the J gene end by 3 bases; junction bases not matched to a gene: 3. CDR1 is KGHSY, CDR2 FQNENV, per germline. Here the CDR3 reads CASSHPGQTDTQYF. CDR3 sequence (DNA): TGTGCCAGCAGCCATCCGGGACAGACAGATACGCAGTATTTT.

The chain joins TRBV29-1 to TRBJ1-1, with a tentative D call TRBD1 (6 bases). Germline V gene lookup returns CDR1 SQVTM and CDR2 ANQGSEA. Trimming pared 7 bases from V and 1 base from J, leaving 10 bases between. The CDR3 loop spans 12 amino acids. The CDR3 here is CSAEGQNTEAFF. CDR3 in DNA: TGCAGCGCCGAGGGACAGAACACTGAAGCTTTCTTT.

This chain connects TRBV11-1 to TRBJ2-6; 8 nucleotides match TRBD1. The germline V gene has CDR1 SGHAT and CDR2 FQDESV (reference sequence). V shed 4 bases, J shed 3 bases, and the junction held 8 bases outside the gene matches. This CDR3 has 17 residues. The CDR3 DNA follows: TGTGCCAGCAGCTCCTGGACAGGGAAGGGTGGGGCCAACGTCCTGACTTTC. Amino acid sequence: CASSSWTGKGGANVLTF.

The rearrangement links TRBV27 to TRBJ2-5; the D gene is possibly TRBD2 (6 bases). Looked up from germline, CDR1 is MNHEY and CDR2 is SMNVEV (reference sequence). V lost 1 base, J lost 3 bases, and 9 bases lay in between. This CDR3 comprises 14 residues. The CDR3 protein is CASSLLGGKETQYF. CDR3 bases: TGTGCCAGCAGTTTATTGGGGGGAAAAGAGACCCAGTACTTC.

The genes are TRBV2 and TRBJ2-1, with 7 nucleotides matching TRBD1. Germline CDR1 reads SNHLY; CDR2 reads FYNNEI. V lost 9 bases, J lost 0 bases, and 8 bases stayed unmatched. This CDR3 region has 15 residues. As DNA, the CDR3 is TGTGCCAGGGAGAAAGGGACAGTCTCCTACAATGAGCAGTTCTTC. This translates into CAREKGTVSYNEQFF.

This clone has just one count. The genes are TRBV18 and TRBJ1-3, with D possibly being TRBD1 (5 bases). CDR3 length equals 13 residues. The V and J ends lost 7 bases and 4 bases respectively, with 11 bases between them. Germline CDR1 reads KGHSH; CDR2 reads LQKENI. CDR3 region: CASFPGMGNTIYF. The DNA for the CDR3 is TGTGCCAGCTTTCCAGGGATGGGAAACACCATATATTTT.

This chain links TRBV5-1 with TRBJ2-5, with 9 nucleotides matching TRBD1. The J call may be incorrect, as the DNA end agrees better with TRBJ2-7. Germline CDR1 reads SGHRS; CDR2 reads YFSETQ. This CDR3 contains 13 residues. Written as DNA, the CDR3 is TGCGCCAGCAGCTCGGGACAGGGAAACGAGCAGTACTTC. It is translated as CASSSGQGNEQYF.

J is TRBJ1-2 and V is TRBV12-5; D is ambiguous. V lost 6 bases to trimming and J lost 8 bases, with 16 bases between them. The CDR3 length is 13 residues. Germline V gives CDR1 LGHNT, CDR2 FRNRAP. CDR3 protein: CASGPEEPWGYTF. The CDR3 DNA reads TGTGCTAGTGGACCAGAGGAACCTTGGGGCTACACCTTC.

The chain carries TRBV11-1 and TRBJ2-1, with 13 bases that match TRBD2. Germline V gene sequence: CDR1 SGHAT, CDR2 FQDESV (reference sequence). The CDR3 is 14 residues long. The ends lost 5 bases at V and 9 bases at J; junction bases unmatched: 4. CDR3 DNA: TGTGCCAGCAGCCGCGGGACTAGCGGGGTTGAGCAGTTCTTC. It encodes CASSRGTSGVEQFF.

This clone was seen a few times. The rearrangement uses TRBV6-1 and TRBJ2-7; tentative D call: TRBD2 (6 bases). The CDR3 extends over 13 amino acids. CDR1 and CDR2 from the germline V gene are MNHNS and SASEGT. Trimming removed 3 bases from V and 7 bases from J, with 13 bases in between. CDR3 coding DNA: TGTGCCAGCAGTGATGGAGGGGCGCGTGAGCAGTACTTC. Protein: CASSDGGAREQYF.

This sequence joins TRBV16 and TRBJ1-1; no reliable D call. V was shortened by 0 bases and J by 6 bases, with 17 bases between the two germline ends. CDR1 is KGHSY, CDR2 FQNENV, per germline. The CDR3 extends over 16 amino acids. CDR3 in amino acids: CASSQSFGWGGSEAFF. Written as DNA, the CDR3 is TGTGCCAGCAGCCAATCCTTCGGGTGGGGAGGGTCTGAAGCTTTCTTT.

The chain combines TRBV7-9 with TRBJ1-4; the match to TRBD1 covers 8 bases. CDR3 length: 17 residues. J lost 0 bases, V lost 6 bases, and 9 bases had no gene match. Germline CDR1 is SEHNR and CDR2 is FQNEAQ (reference sequence). The CDR3 is CASRLGTGGATNEKLFF. For the CDR3, the DNA is TGTGCCAGCAGACTCGGCACAGGGGGGGCAACTAATGAAAAACTGTTTTTT.

The rearrangement joins TRBV4-1 to TRBJ2-7, with 7 bases fitting TRBD1. This CDR3 spans 14 amino acids. The V and J ends lost 4 bases and 2 bases, in that order; junction bases with no gene match: 5. Germline assignment: CDR1 MGHRA and CDR2 YSYEKL. CDR3 loop: CASSLETGTYEQYF. For the CDR3, the DNA is TGCGCCAGCAGCCTGGAGACAGGGACCTACGAGCAGTACTTC.

The V and J genes are TRBV6-1 and TRBJ2-1, with D perhaps matching TRBD2 (5 bases). The V end lost 10 bases, the J end lost 6 bases, and 10 bases lay between the germline ends. The CDR3 spans 11 residues. The germline CDR1 and CDR2 sequences are MNHNS and SASEGT. In DNA, the CDR3 is TGTGCCAACGGGGAATTCAATGAGCAGTTCTTC. Its protein is CANGEFNEQFF.

The J gene is TRBJ1-2, the V gene TRBV13; 9 bases are shared with TRBD1. Germline CDR1 is PRHDT and CDR2 is FYEKMQ (reference sequence). J lost 2 bases, V lost 5 bases, and 6 bases had no gene match. The CDR3 spans 15 residues. CDR3 protein: CASSPQDRGNYGYTF. DNA for the CDR3: TGTGCCAGCAGCCCGCAGGACAGGGGAAACTATGGCTACACCTTC.

This sequence joins TRBV6-1 and TRBJ2-2; D is perhaps TRBD1 (5 bases). Germline V gives CDR1 MNHNS, CDR2 SASEGT. The CDR3 has 15 residues. Trimming cost V 6 bases and J 5 bases, with 16 bases left between them. CDR3 amino acids: CASSQGLTGTGELFF. The DNA of the CDR3 is TGTGCCAGCAGCCAGGGCCTAACAGGAACCGGGGAGCTGTTTTTT.

The chain uses TRBV30 and TRBJ2-5, with 12 bases lining up with TRBD1. Germline V CDR1 and CDR2: GTSNPN, SVGIG (reference sequence). The CDR3 is 15 residues long. V shed 0 bases, J shed 4 bases, and the junction held 3 bases outside the gene matches. CDR3 amino acids: CAWSVRDRGRETQYF. CDR3 in DNA: TGTGCCTGGAGTGTACGGGACAGGGGGCGAGAGACCCAGTACTTC.

The V call is TRBV5-1, the J call TRBJ1-1; D not resolved. The CDR3 spans 14 residues. Trimming cost V 4 bases and J 4 bases, with 14 bases left between them. From germline, CDR1 is SGHRS and CDR2 YFSETQ. CDR3 bases: TGCGCCAGCAGCCGGGCGGGAGAGAGCACTGAAGCTTTCTTT. It is translated as CASSRAGESTEAFF.

V gene TRBV18 combines with J gene TRBJ1-3; D may be TRBD1 (5 bases). This CDR3 is 15 amino acids long. The V end was cut by 6 bases, the J end by 1 base, with 13 bases between. Germline V lookup: CDR1 KGHSH, CDR2 LQKENI. CDR3 amino acids: CASSPSGKSGNTIYF. DNA of the CDR3: TGTGCCAGCTCTCCCTCAGGGAAGTCTGGAAACACCATATATTTT.

CDR3 in amino acids: CASSHTGEADTQYF. The CDR3, as DNA: TGTGCCAGCAGCCACACAGGGGAAGCAGATACGCAGTATTTT. The chain is built from TRBV5-6 and TRBJ2-3; 7 bases match TRBD1. This CDR3 has 14 amino acids. Germline-derived CDR1 and CDR2 are SGHDT and YYEEEE. V trimming: 4 bases; J trimming: 4 bases; junction bases outside the gene matches: 6. The full variable domain, its missing parts supplied by reference TRBV5-6 and TRBJ2-3, is DAGVTQSPTHLIKTRGQQVTLRCSPKSGHDTVSWYQQALGQGPQFIFQYYEEEERQRGNFPDRFSGHQFPNYSSELNVNALLLGDSALYLCASSHTGEADTQYFGPGTRLTVL.

The chain combines TRBV30 with TRBJ2-1; 10 bases match TRBD2. The germline V gene has CDR1 GTSNPN and CDR2 SVGIG (reference sequence). There are 15 residues in the CDR3. J gave up 9 bases and V 0 bases, and 8 bases lay outside the gene matches. CDR3 loop: CAWSVGLAGVSEQFF. In DNA, the CDR3 is TGTGCCTGGAGTGTTGGGCTAGCGGGGGTGAGTGAGCAGTTCTTC. The full variable domain, completed using reference TRBV30 and TRBJ2-1, is SQTIHQWPATLVQPVGSPLSLECTVEGTSNPNLYWYRQAAGRGLQLLFYSVGIGQISSEVPQNLSASRPQDRQFILSSKKLLLSDSGFYLCAWSVGLAGVSEQFFGPGTRLTVL.

This clone was seen a few times. The CDR3 spells CASSPGQGLSQPQHF. The CDR3 DNA sequence: TGTGCCAGCAGTCCGGGACAGGGGCTAAGTCAGCCCCAGCATTTT. This chain links TRBV9 with TRBJ1-5; 10 bases agree with TRBD1. V lost 5 bases, J lost 6 bases, and 8 bases stayed unmatched. This CDR3 has 15 amino acids. Germline V gives CDR1 SGDLS, CDR2 YYNGEE. Together with reference TRBV9 and TRBJ1-5, the CDR3 gives the full variable domain: DSGVTQTPKHLITATGQRVTLRCSPRSGDLSVYWYQQSLDQGLQFLIQYYNGEERAKGNILERFSAQQFPDLHSELNLSSLELGDSALYFCASSPGQGLSQPQHFGDGTRLSIL.

This clone was seen more than once but under ten times. This chain uses TRBV4-1 with TRBJ2-3, with a possible D match to TRBD2 (5 bases). The V gene lost 4 bases and the J gene lost 0 bases, with 11 bases spanning the gap. The CDR3 is made up of 15 amino acids. Germline V CDR1 and CDR2: MGHRA, YSYEKL. The CDR3 region has the DNA TGCGCCAGCAGCCGAAGGACTTATAGCACAGATACGCAGTATTTT. This translates into CASSRRTYSTDTQYF.

This chain connects TRBV18 to TRBJ2-7, with D possibly being TRBD2 (7 bases). Trimming took off 5 bases at V and 5 bases at J, with 13 bases between the two ends. Germline CDR1 and CDR2: KGHSH and LQKENI. CDR3 length: 13 amino acids. CDR3 sequence reads: CASSKSGGHEQYF. The CDR3 DNA reads as TGTGCCAGCTCAAAGTCGGGGGGCCACGAGCAGTACTTC.

The table lists this clone with a count of one. The chain combines TRBV14 with TRBJ1-5; D gene uncertain. Germline V gene sequence: CDR1 SGHDN, CDR2 FVKESK. V shed 3 bases and J shed 0 bases, with 6 bases lying between them. This CDR3 region has 14 residues. CDR3 DNA: TGTGCCAGCAGCCAGTCCAATAGCAATCAGCCCCAGCATTTT. Translation: CASSQSNSNQPQHF. Full variable domain (missing parts from reference TRBV14 and TRBJ1-5): EAGVTQFPSHSVIEKGQTVTLRCDPISGHDNLYWYRRVMGKEIKFLLHFVKESKQDESGMPNNRFLAERTGGTYSTLKVQPAELEDSGVYFCASSQSNSNQPQHFGDGTRLSIL.

The chain joins TRBV6-6 to TRBJ1-6, with 7 bases that match TRBD1. V shed 2 bases and J 10 bases; nucleotides not matched to a gene: 11. The CDR3 is made up of 16 amino acids. Germline CDR1 and CDR2: MNHNY and SVGAGI (reference sequence). The DNA for the CDR3 is TGTGCCAGCAGTTACGGGCGGCAGGGGGACGGCTCACCCCTCCACTTT. This codes for CASSYGRQGDGSPLHF.

This rearrangement joins TRBV9 to TRBJ1-6, with a possible D match to TRBD1 (5 bases). With 3 bases removed from V and 11 bases from J, the gap between germline ends came to 15 bases. This CDR3 has 14 residues. Looked up from germline, CDR1 is SGDLS and CDR2 is YYNGEE. The DNA of the CDR3 is TGTGCCAGCAGCGCAGAGGCAGGGCACACACCCCTCCACTTT. It translates to CASSAEAGHTPLHF. Using reference TRBV9 and TRBJ1-6 for the parts outside the CDR3, the full variable domain is DSGVTQTPKHLITATGQRVTLRCSPRSGDLSVYWYQQSLDQGLQFLIQYYNGEERAKGNILERFSAQQFPDLHSELNLSSLELGDSALYFCASSAEAGHTPLHFGNGTRLTVT.

The chain employs TRBV15 and TRBJ1-2; D unresolved. Between the trimmed V and J ends, which lost 0 bases and 6 bases, there was a span of 8 bases. The germline CDR1 and CDR2 sequences are LNHNV and YYDKDF (reference sequence). This CDR3 has 13 residues. CDR3 DNA: TGTGCCACCAGCAGAGAAGAGGGCGATGGCTACACCTTC. Translating gives CATSREEGDGYTF.

The chain uses TRBV2 and TRBJ1-5; TRBD1 is a possible D gene (6 bases). This CDR3 is 14 amino acids long. Trimming pared 3 bases from V and 2 bases from J, leaving 8 bases between. Germline lookup yields CDR1 SNHLY and CDR2 FYNNEI. CDR3 in amino acids: CASSESGGNQPQHF. For the CDR3, the DNA is TGTGCCAGCAGTGAGTCAGGGGGCAATCAGCCCCAGCATTTT.

The rearrangement joins TRBV6-5 to TRBJ2-5; perhaps TRBD2 as D (5 bases). Matching the DNA end better, TRBJ2-7 makes the J call doubtful. The CDR3 is 16 residues long. Germline CDR1 is MNHEY and CDR2 is SVGAGI. The CDR3 sequence is CASSYSTPRGLYEQYF. The CDR3, as DNA: TGTGCCAGCAGTTACTCGACTCCCAGAGGACTTTACGAGCAGTACTTC.